This T cell receptor beta chain comes out of a study of T cell responses to AZD1222 COVID-19 vaccine. The study's findings and limits: Repertoire collection took place solely once the T cell response had peaked.

The repertoire was sequenced with immunoSEQ multiplex PCR; TCRdb's copy has only in-frame clones and lacks some. The repertoire includes 95,000 to 150,000 clones, about 89% of them detected once, and roughly 5% sits in the top ten. Remarks on this clone: Antigen specificity is unknown.

This sequence was found in an adult in good health. The sequencing used peripheral blood, collected on day 0 of AZD1222 vaccination.

As DNA, the CDR3 is TGTGCCATCAGTGAAAGGGGCGGGAGCCACAATGAGCAGTTCTTC. This sequence encodes CAISERGGSHNEQFF. The chain couples TRBV10-3 to TRBJ2-1; the match to TRBD2 covers 7 bases. V was pared by 3 bases and J by 5 bases, with 7 bases of the junction left unmatched. Germline V gives CDR1 ENHRY, CDR2 SYGVKD. This CDR3 is 15 amino acids long.